The next 9 T cell receptor beta chains were all read from a single sample in a study of blood T cell repertoires in COVID-19. Sequencing was performed with immunoSEQ multiplex PCR; in TCRdb, only in-frame clones are kept and a portion is missing. The sample lists around 150,000 clones, around 85% seen once, with 2.5% to 4% in the top ten. The specimen sequenced was peripheral blood. The source of these receptors is a human donor with acute or convalescent COVID-19. The donor label of this sample is uncertain.

V is TRBV12-5 and J is TRBJ2-1; a weak D match, TRBD2 (5 bases). V shed 4 bases and J shed 4 bases, with 14 bases lying between them. Germline V CDR1 and CDR2: LGHNT, FRNRAP. The CDR3 consists of 15 residues. The CDR3 DNA follows: TGTGCTAGTGGTTCCCTAGGACTCGCTTACAATGAGCAGTTCTTC. It yields the protein CASGSLGLAYNEQFF.

This clone has just a few counts. For the CDR3, the DNA is TGTGCCAGCAGCTTAGCTGCGACAGGGGCTCCCACCGGGGAGCTGTTTTTT. Translating gives CASSLAATGAPTGELFF. The chain carries TRBV7-2 and TRBJ2-2; the match to TRBD1 covers 8 bases. Germline assignment: CDR1 SGHTA and CDR2 FQGNSA. Trimming at V came to 0 bases and at J to 4 bases, leaving 7 bases not matched to a gene. The CDR3 has 17 residues.

The CDR3 sequence: CASSLGQGYTEAFF. DNA for the CDR3: TGTGCCAGCAGCTTAGGCCAGGGATACACTGAAGCTTTCTTT. The chain recombines TRBV7-2 with TRBJ1-1; D is perhaps TRBD1 (5 bases). Trimming removed 1 base from V and 3 bases from J, with 9 bases in between. Germline CDR1 is SGHTA and CDR2 is FQGNSA. The CDR3 totals 14 residues.

The V and J genes are TRBV21-1 and TRBJ2-1; TRBD1 is taken as the D call from the table, unchecked against the DNA. TRBV21-1 is noted as a pseudogene. The CDR3 contains 17 residues. The CDR3 nucleotides read TGTGCCAGCAGCCCCCGGGAGACAGGGGGTAATCAGAATGAGCAGTTCTTC. This translates into CASSPRETGGNQNEQFF.

This CDR3 is CASGTAYRGSGNTIYF. The CDR3 nucleotides are TGTGCCAGCGGTACAGCCTACAGGGGCTCTGGAAACACCATATATTTT. The V gene is TRBV27, the J gene TRBJ1-3, with TRBD1 identical over 7 bases. CDR3 length: 16 residues. V was pared by 8 bases and J by 0 bases, with 10 bases of the junction left unmatched. Germline V CDR1 and CDR2: MNHEY, SMNVEV (reference sequence).

This clone was detected once. The genes are TRBV6-5 and TRBJ2-5; possible D gene TRBD2, 6 bases. This CDR3 region has 15 residues. CDR1 and CDR2 (germline): MNHEY, SVGAGI. Trimming took 5 bases from V and 0 from J, leaving 13 bases between them. CDR3 DNA sequence: TGTGCCAGCAGTAAGGGAGGCCTCTACCAAGAGACCCAGTACTTC. This encodes CASSKGGLYQETQYF.

The chain has TRBV29-1 and TRBJ2-1; TRBD2 matches at 12 bases. Germline assignment: CDR1 SQVTM and CDR2 ANQGSEA. The CDR3 length is 15 residues. Losses at the gene ends were 6 bases for V and 2 bases for J; bases not matched to a gene: 5. The CDR3 sequence is CSVATSGGPYNEQFF. The CDR3 DNA is TGCAGCGTGGCTACTAGCGGGGGGCCCTACAATGAGCAGTTCTTC.

V gene TRBV5-8 combines with J gene TRBJ1-1; D is perhaps TRBD1 (6 bases). Germline CDR1 SGHTS, CDR2 YDEGEE. The CDR3 length is 15 residues. V gave up 0 bases and J gave up 0 bases, with 9 bases separating them. The CDR3 nucleotides are TGTGCCAGCAGCTTGGAGGCAGGGGTGAACACTGAAGCTTTCTTT. It codes for CASSLEAGVNTEAFF.

This clone was seen just once. The junction differs from germline at one of its ends, possibly a read error. The chain joins TRBV6-5 to TRBJ1-1, with a possible D match to TRBD1 (5 bases). This CDR3 is built from 15 residues. Per the germline V gene, CDR1 is MNHEY and CDR2 is SVGAGI. The CDR3 nucleotides are TGTGCCCATTCCTACAGGAATACAATGAAAACTGAAGCTTTCTTT. The encoded protein is CAHSYRNTMKTEAFF.